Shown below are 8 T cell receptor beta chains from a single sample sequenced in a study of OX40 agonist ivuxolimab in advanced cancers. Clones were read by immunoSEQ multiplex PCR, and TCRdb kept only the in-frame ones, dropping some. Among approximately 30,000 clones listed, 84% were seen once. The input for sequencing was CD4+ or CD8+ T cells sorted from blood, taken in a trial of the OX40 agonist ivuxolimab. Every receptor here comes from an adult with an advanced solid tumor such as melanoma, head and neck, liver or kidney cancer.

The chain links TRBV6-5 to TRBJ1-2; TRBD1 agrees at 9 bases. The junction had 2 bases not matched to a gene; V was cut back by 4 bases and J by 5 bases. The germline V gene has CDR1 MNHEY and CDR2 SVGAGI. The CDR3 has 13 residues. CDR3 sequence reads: CASSSDRGYGYTF. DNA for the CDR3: TGTGCCAGCAGTTCAGACAGGGGGTATGGCTACACCTTC.

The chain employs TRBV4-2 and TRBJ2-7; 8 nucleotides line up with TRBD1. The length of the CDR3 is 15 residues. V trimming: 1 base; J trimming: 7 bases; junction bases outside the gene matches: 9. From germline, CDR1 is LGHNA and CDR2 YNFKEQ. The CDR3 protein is CASSQAGGDQGEQYF. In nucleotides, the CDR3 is TGTGCCAGCAGCCAAGCAGGGGGCGACCAGGGAGAGCAGTACTTC.

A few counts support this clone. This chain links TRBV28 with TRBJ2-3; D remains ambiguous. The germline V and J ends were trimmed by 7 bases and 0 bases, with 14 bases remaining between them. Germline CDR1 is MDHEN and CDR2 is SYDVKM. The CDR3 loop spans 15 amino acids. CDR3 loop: CASIPVGVSTDTQYF. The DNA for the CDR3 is TGTGCCAGCATCCCCGTGGGTGTTAGCACAGATACGCAGTATTTT.

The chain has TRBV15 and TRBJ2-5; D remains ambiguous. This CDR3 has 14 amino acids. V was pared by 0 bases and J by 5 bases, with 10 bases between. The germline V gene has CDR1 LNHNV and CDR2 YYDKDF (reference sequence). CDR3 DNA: TGTGCCACCAGCAGAGATACCGGCTTCGAGACCCAGTACTTC. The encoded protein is CATSRDTGFETQYF.

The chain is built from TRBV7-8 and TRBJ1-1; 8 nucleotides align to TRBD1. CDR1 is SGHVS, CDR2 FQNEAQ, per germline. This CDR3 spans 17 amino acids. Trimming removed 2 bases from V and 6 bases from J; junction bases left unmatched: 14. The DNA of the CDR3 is TGTGCCAGCAGCTTACGGGACAGGCCGGTTTACAGGGCTGAAGCTTTCTTT. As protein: CASSLRDRPVYRAEAFF.

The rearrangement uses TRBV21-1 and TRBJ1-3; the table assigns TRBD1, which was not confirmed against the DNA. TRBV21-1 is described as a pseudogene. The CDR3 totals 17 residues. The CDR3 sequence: CASSTPDRDLSGNTIYF. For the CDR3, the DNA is TGTGCCAGCAGCACCCCGGACAGGGATCTCTCTGGAAACACCATATATTTT.

The CDR3 protein is CASSPRTAGYEQYF. The CDR3, as DNA: TGTGCCAGCAGCCCGCGGACAGCGGGCTACGAGCAGTACTTC. The rearrangement uses TRBV7-8 and TRBJ2-7; D possibly matches TRBD1 or TRBD2 (6 bases each). Per germline, CDR1 SGHVS and CDR2 FQNEAQ. The CDR3 runs 14 residues. V was cut by 5 bases and J by 3 bases, with 14 bases left in between.

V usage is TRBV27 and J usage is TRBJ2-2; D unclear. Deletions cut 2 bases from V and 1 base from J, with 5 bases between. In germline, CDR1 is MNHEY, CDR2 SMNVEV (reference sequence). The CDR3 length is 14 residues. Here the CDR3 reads CASSLIGNTGELFF. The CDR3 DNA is TGTGCCAGCAGTTTAATAGGGAACACCGGGGAGCTGTTTTTT.